This TCR beta chain was sequenced for a study of CD8 T cells in ankylosing spondylitis. Findings and caveats of the study: Prior literature has documented some motif variants in synovial fluid and blood from reactive arthritis. Reportedly, matched ankylosing spondylitis synovial fluid was significantly enriched for disease-linked clones. With a CD8+ phenotype, disease-linked clones were relatively rare in peripheral blood. The study identified a TCR beta motif of several highly homologous variants that appeared characteristic of ankylosing spondylitis blood.

This CDR3 region has 17 residues. The germline V and J ends were trimmed by 6 bases and 1 base, with 19 bases remaining between them. The germline gives CDR1 MGHRA, CDR2 YSYEKL. On this clonotype: Its antigen remains unidentified.

Generation of TCR beta libraries employed quantitative 5'-RACE incorporating molecular barcodes. Via MiXCR, TCRdb re-called the 5' RACE reads, giving one row per CDR3 protein. The sample consists of roughly 440,000 distinct CDR3 sequences, roughly a sixth of them appearing once. J is TRBJ2-4 and V is TRBV4-1, with D perhaps assigned TRBD1 or TRBD2 (7 bases each). The sequenced sample was blood, either unsorted or a sorted T cell fraction (not recorded which). The sequence was obtained from a male donor with ankylosing spondylitis. The CDR3 region has the DNA TGCGCCAGCAGTCTTAGCTCAGGGGGAGGGGCCAAAAACATTCAGTACTTC. Protein product: CASSLSSGGGAKNIQYF.